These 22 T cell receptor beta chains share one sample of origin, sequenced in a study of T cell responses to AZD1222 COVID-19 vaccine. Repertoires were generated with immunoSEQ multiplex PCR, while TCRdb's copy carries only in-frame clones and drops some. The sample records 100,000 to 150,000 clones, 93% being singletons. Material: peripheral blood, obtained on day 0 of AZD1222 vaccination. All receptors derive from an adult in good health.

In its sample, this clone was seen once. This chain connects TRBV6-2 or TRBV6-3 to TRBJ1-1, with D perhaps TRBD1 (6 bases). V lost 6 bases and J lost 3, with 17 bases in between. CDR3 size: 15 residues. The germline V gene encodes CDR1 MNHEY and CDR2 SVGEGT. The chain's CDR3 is CASSSPWGADTEAFF. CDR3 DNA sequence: TGTGCCAGCAGCTCCCCGTGGGGGGCGGACACTGAAGCTTTCTTT.

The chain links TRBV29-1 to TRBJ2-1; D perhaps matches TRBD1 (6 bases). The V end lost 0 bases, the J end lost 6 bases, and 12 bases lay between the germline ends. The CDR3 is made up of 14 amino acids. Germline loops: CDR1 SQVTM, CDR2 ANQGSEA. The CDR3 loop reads CSVEDQARGNEQFF. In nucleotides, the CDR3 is TGCAGCGTTGAAGATCAGGCCAGGGGCAATGAGCAGTTCTTC.

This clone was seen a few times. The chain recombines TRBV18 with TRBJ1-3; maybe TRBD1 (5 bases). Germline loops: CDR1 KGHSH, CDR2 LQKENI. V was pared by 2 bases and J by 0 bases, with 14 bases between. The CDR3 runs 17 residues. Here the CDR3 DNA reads TGTGCCAGCTCACCAGAATTCGGGGGTCTCTCTGGAAACACCATATATTTT. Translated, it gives CASSPEFGGLSGNTIYF. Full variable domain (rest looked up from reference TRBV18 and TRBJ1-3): NAGVMQNPRHLVRRRGQEARLRCSPMKGHSHVYWYRQLPEEGLKFMVYLQKENIIDESGMPKERFSAEFPKEGPSILRIQQVVRGDSAAYFCASSPEFGGLSGNTIYFGEGSWLTVV.

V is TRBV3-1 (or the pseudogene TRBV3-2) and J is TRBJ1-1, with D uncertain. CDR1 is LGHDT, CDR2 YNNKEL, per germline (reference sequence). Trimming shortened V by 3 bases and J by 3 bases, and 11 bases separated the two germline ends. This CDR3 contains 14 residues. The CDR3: CASSHSDTYTEAFF. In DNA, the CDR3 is TGTGCCAGCAGCCATTCCGACACCTACACTGAAGCTTTCTTT.

The DNA of the CDR3 is TGTGCCTGGAGTGTGGCAGGGAATGAAGCTTTCTTT. Translating it yields CAWSVAGNEAFF. V is TRBV30 and J is TRBJ1-1; D is possibly TRBD1 (5 bases). The ends were cut back, 0 bases at V and 7 bases at J, with 9 bases in the middle. The CDR3 extends over 12 amino acids. CDR1 and CDR2 from the germline V gene are GTSNPN and SVGIG (reference sequence).

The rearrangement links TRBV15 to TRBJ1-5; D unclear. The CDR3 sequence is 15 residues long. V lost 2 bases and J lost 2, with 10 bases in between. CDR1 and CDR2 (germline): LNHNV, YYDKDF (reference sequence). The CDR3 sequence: CATSRRRDGNQPQHF. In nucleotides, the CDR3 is TGTGCCACCAGCAGAAGGAGGGATGGCAATCAGCCCCAGCATTTT.

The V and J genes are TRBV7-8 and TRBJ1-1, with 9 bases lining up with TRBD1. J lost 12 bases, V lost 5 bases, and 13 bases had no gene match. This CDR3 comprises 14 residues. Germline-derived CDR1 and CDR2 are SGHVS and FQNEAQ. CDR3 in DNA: TGTGCCAGCAGCCCCCTTTTCGGACAGGGGATGACTTTCTTT. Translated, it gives CASSPLFGQGMTFF.

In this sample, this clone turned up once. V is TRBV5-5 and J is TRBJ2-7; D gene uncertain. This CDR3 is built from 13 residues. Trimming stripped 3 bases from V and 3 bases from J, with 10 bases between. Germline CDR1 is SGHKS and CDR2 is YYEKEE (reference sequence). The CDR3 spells CASSSSIIYEQYF. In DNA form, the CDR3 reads TGTGCCAGCAGCTCCAGTATTATCTACGAGCAGTACTTC.

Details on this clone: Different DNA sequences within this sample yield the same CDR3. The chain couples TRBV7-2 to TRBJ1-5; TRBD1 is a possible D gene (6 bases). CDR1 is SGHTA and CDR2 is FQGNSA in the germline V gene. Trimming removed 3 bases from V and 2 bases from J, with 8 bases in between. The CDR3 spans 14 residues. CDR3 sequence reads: CASSLSGGNQPQHF. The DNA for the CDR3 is TGTGCCAGCAGCTTGTCAGGGGGCAATCAGCCCCAGCATTTT.

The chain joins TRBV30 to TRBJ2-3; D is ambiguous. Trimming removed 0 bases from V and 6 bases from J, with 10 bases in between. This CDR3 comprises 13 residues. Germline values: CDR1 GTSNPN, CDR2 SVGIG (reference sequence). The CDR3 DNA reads TGTGCCTGGAGTGTAAGGGCCCGGGATACGCAGTATTTT. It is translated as CAWSVRARDTQYF.

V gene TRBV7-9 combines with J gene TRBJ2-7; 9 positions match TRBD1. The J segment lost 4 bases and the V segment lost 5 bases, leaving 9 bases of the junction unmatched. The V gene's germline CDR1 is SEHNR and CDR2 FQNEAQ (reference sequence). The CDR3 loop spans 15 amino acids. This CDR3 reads CASSEGTGNLYEQYF. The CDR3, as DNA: TGTGCCAGCAGCGAGGGGACAGGGAATTTATACGAGCAGTACTTC.

The CDR3 nucleotides read TGTGCCAGTAGTATAGATGAGGGGGATGCGCGGCAGTTCTTC. This codes for CASSIDEGDARQFF. The chain couples TRBV19 to TRBJ2-1; D may be TRBD1 (6 bases). The CDR3 has 14 amino acids. CDR1 is LNHDA and CDR2 is SQIVND in the germline V gene (reference sequence). V was trimmed by 0 bases and J by 12 bases, leaving 15 bases between them. Looking up the rest from reference TRBV19 and TRBJ2-1 gives the full variable domain: DGGITQSPKYLFRKEGQNVTLSCEQNLNHDAMYWYRQDPGQGLRLIYYSQIVNDFQKGDIAEGYSVSREKKESFPLTVTSAQKNPTAFYLCASSIDEGDARQFFGPGTRLTVL.

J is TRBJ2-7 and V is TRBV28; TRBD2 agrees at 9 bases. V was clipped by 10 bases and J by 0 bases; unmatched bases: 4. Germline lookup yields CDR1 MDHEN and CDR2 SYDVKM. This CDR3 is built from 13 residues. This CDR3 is CATTTSGSYEQYF. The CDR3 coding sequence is TGTGCCACAACGACTAGCGGCTCCTACGAGCAGTACTTC.

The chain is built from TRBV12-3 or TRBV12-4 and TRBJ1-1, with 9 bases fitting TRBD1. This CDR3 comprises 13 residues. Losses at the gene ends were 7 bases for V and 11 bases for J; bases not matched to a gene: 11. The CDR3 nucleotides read TGTGCCAGCAACATAGGCGGGACAGGGTGGGCTTTCTTT. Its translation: CASNIGGTGWAFF.

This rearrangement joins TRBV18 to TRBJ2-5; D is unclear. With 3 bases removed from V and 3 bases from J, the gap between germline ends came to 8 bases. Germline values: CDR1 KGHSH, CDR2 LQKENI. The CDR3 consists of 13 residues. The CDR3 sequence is CASSPGGEETQYF. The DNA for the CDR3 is TGTGCCAGCTCACCGGGCGGTGAAGAGACCCAGTACTTC. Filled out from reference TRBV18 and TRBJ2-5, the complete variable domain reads NAGVMQNPRHLVRRRGQEARLRCSPMKGHSHVYWYRQLPEEGLKFMVYLQKENIIDESGMPKERFSAEFPKEGPSILRIQQVVRGDSAAYFCASSPGGEETQYFGPGTRLLVL.

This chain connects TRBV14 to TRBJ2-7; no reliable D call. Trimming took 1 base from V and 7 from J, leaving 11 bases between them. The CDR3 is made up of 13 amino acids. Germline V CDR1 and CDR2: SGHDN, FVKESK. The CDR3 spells CASSQGWQTEQYF. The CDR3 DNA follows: TGTGCCAGCAGCCAAGGGTGGCAGACTGAGCAGTACTTC. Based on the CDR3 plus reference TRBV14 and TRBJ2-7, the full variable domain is EAGVTQFPSHSVIEKGQTVTLRCDPISGHDNLYWYRRVMGKEIKFLLHFVKESKQDESGMPNNRFLAERTGGTYSTLKVQPAELEDSGVYFCASSQGWQTEQYFGPGTRLTVT.

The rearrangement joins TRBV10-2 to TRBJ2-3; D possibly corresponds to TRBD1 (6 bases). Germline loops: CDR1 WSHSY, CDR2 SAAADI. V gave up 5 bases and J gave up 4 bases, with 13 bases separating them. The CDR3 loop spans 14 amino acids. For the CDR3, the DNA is TGCGCCAGCAGTTCAGGGGATAGGGCAGATACGCAGTATTTT. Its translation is CASSSGDRADTQYF.

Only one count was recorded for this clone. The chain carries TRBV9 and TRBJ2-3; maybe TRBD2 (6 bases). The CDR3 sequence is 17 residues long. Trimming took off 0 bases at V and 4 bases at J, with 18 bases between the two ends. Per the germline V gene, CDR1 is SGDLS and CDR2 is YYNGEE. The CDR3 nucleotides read TGTGCCAGCAGCGTAGACCCCTCGCGACTAGAGGCAGATACGCAGTATTTT. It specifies CASSVDPSRLEADTQYF.

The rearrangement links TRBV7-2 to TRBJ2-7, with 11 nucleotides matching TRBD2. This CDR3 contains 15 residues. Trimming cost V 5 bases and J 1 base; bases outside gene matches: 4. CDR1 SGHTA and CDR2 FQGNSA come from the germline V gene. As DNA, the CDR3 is TGTGCCAGCAGCCCGAGGACTAGCGGGTCCTACGAGCAGTACTTC. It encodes CASSPRTSGSYEQYF. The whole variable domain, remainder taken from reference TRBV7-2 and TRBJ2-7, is GAGVSQSPSNKVTEKGKDVELRCDPISGHTALYWYRQSLGQGLEFLIYFQGNSAPDKSGLPSDRFSAERTGGSVSTLTIQRTQQEDSAVYLCASSPRTSGSYEQYFGPGTRLTVT.

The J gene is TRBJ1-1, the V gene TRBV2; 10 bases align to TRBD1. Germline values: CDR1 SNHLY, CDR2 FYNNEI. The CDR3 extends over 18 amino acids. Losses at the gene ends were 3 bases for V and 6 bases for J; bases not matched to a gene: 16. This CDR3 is CASSDPRYDRGQGAEAFF. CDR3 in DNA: TGTGCCAGCAGTGACCCAAGATATGACAGGGGGCAGGGCGCTGAAGCTTTCTTT.

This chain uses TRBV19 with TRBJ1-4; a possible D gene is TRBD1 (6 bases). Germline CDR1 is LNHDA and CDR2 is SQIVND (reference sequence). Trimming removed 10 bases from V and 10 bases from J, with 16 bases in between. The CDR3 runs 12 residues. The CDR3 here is CATQQGRGKLFF. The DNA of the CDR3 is TGTGCCACACAACAGGGAAGGGGAAAACTGTTTTTT.

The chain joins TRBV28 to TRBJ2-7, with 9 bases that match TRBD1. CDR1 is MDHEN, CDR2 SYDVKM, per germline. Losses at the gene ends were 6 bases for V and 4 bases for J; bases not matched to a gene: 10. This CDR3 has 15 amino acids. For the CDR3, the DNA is TGTGCCAGCAGGAAAGGGACAGGGATTCCATACGAGCAGTACTTC. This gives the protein CASRKGTGIPYEQYF.